The entry below gives a single T cell receptor (beta chain) sequence along with its context. The antigen is unknown. This sample is drawn from a study of T cell responses to AZD1222 COVID-19 vaccine. Study findings and constraints: Only a handful of AZD1222 recipients were seropositive at baseline.

The CDR3 has 14 residues. In germline, CDR1 is SGDLS, CDR2 YYNGEE. Trimming cost V 3 bases and J 7 bases, with 11 bases left between them. The repertoire was sequenced with immunoSEQ multiplex PCR; TCRdb's copy has only in-frame clones and lacks some. The sample contains some 110,000 clones, about 91% of which appear only once. J is TRBJ1-6 and V is TRBV9, with D possibly TRBD1 on 6 matching bases. Here the sequenced sample was peripheral blood, taken 28 days after the second AZD1222 dose. The origin of this receptor is an adult who received the AZD1222 COVID-19 vaccine. CDR3 residues: CASSARGSNSPLHF. CDR3 bases: TGTGCCAGCAGCGCAAGGGGGTCGAATTCACCCCTCCACTTT.